This T cell receptor (beta chain) was obtained from a study of blood T cell repertoires in COVID-19. Overall study context: Whether acute or convalescent, the COVID-19 samples came from the United States, Italy and Spain. T cells, B-cell-depleted T cells, or PBMCs supplied cDNA or gDNA.

Comment on this clone: Different DNA sequences within this sample yield the same CDR3.

Germline CDR1 is MNHEY and CDR2 is SVGAGI. Losses at the gene ends were 6 bases for V and 4 bases for J; bases not matched to a gene: 3. The CDR3 has 13 residues. In the authors' workflow: For nucleated cells, counts were estimated from reference gene primer amplification. Some clones are missing from TCRdb's copy, which holds only in-frame ones; the method was immunoSEQ multiplex PCR. Clonal size and the V and J genes are those of that table, whereas D and trimming came from the DNA. The data contain approximately 200,000 clones, more than 85% of them singletons. The chain is built from TRBV6-5 and TRBJ1-5; 7 bases line up with TRBD1. The source is a man in his 70s with active or convalescent COVID-19. What was sequenced was peripheral blood. The CDR3 nucleotides read TGTGCCAGCAGCCCGACAGGGAATCAGCCCCAGCATTTT. Translation gives CASSPTGNQPQHF.